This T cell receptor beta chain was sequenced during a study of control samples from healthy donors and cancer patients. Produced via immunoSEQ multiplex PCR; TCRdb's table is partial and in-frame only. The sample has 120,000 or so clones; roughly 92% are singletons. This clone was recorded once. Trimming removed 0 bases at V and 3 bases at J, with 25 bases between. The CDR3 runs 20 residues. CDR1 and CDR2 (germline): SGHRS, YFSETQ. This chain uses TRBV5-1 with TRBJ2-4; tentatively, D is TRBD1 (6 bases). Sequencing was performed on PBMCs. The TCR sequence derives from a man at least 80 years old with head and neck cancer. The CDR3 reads CASSLGGQPQSFTFKNIQYF. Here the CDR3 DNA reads TGCGCCAGCAGCTTGGGAGGACAGCCTCAATCCTTTACATTCAAAAACATTCAGTACTTC.